This TCR beta chain was recorded in a study of T cells in Graves' hyperthyroidism and ophthalmopathy. On the study more broadly: Peripheral blood sampling occurred at initial diagnosis, before any treatment.

The investigators amplified TCR beta CDR3 regions from RNA transcripts. First-round RT-PCR targeting the TCR CDR3 was performed with the HTBI primer set. One entry per CDR3 protein, called by TCRdb with MiXCR from the multiplex PCR reads. The repertoire includes 140,000 or so distinct CDR3 sequences, approximately 20% of them detected once, and 65% to 80% sits in the top ten. The CDR3 is made up of 18 amino acids. V shed 2 bases, J shed 5 bases, and the junction held 14 bases outside the gene matches. CDR1 is SGDLS, CDR2 YYNGEE, per germline. As to this clonotype: Antigen unknown.

Extraction of PBMCs used under 13 ml of fresh peripheral blood. Notes on the study in general: In the analysis, a 13 V-J model separated ophthalmopathy from stable hyperthyroidism. Blood also showed most of the thyroid clonotypes that were expanded above 0.001.

The sample taken for sequencing was blood. The TCR sequence derives from a woman in her 50s with Graves' hyperthyroidism that later progressed to Graves' ophthalmopathy. This chain links TRBV9 with TRBJ2-1; 9 bases match TRBD2. Written as DNA, the CDR3 is TGTGCCAGCAGCGTCAGTCTTATCAGGACTAGCGCAAACAATGAGCAGTTCTTC. It encodes CASSVSLIRTSANNEQFF.